This T cell receptor (beta chain) was identified during a study of blood T cell repertoires in COVID-19. V was clipped by 7 bases and J by 3 bases; unmatched bases: 5. This CDR3 spans 13 amino acids. From germline, CDR1 is LNHDA and CDR2 SQIVND (reference sequence). Assay: immunoSEQ multiplex PCR; the TCRdb copy retains only in-frame clones and omits some. This sample carries over 250,000 clones, approximately 86% of them seen once, and the ten largest clones take over 2%. Sequencing was done on a sample of PBMCs or T cells enriched from blood (not recorded which). This clonotype originated in a woman aged 18-29 years who had recovered from COVID-19. The chain employs TRBV19 and TRBJ1-2; 7 nucleotides agree with TRBD1. This CDR3 is CASNDRADYGYTF. The CDR3 DNA reads as TGTGCCAGTAACGACAGGGCTGACTATGGCTACACCTTC.